The 10 T cell receptor beta chains given below trace back to one sample, sequenced in a study of blood T cells in healthy people across ages. Combining a sample-barcoded 5' primer with a J-beta primer mix, a second PCR ran for roughly 7 to 12 cycles. TCRdb independently ran MiXCR on the 5' RACE reads; one entry per CDR3 protein. The data contain approximately 800,000 distinct CDR3 sequences, around 45% of them singletons. What was sequenced was blood. These receptors all come from an elderly man in good health.

The V gene is TRBV12-3 or TRBV12-4, the J gene TRBJ2-1; 8 bases line up with TRBD2. The CDR3 sequence is 17 residues long. Germline trimming cut 0 bases from V and 4 bases from J; bases unmatched to any gene: 8. The CDR3 is CASSLATGGPGYNEQFF. Written as DNA, the CDR3 is TGTGCCAGCAGTTTAGCAACGGGAGGGCCAGGGTACAATGAGCAGTTCTTC.

Turning to this clonotype: The junction and the germline gene differ at one end; a read error may be behind it. The gene calls are TRBV4-2 and TRBJ1-5; D gene unclear. CDR1 LGHNA and CDR2 YNFKEQ come from the germline V gene. The CDR3 totals 14 residues. In DNA, the CDR3 is TGTGCCAGCAGCCAAGAGTTTGGCAATCGGCCCCAGCATTTT. Translated, it gives CASSQEFGNRPQHF.

V is TRBV29-1 and J is TRBJ2-5, with D possibly TRBD2 on 6 matching bases. The V gene's germline CDR1 is SQVTM and CDR2 ANQGSEA. This CDR3 spans 14 amino acids. The germline V and J ends were trimmed by 6 bases and 5 bases, with 19 bases remaining between them. For the CDR3, the DNA is TGCAGCGTAGAGCTCGGGACTCGCTACGAGACCCAGTACTTC. This translates into CSVELGTRYETQYF.

The J gene is TRBJ2-5, the V gene TRBV20-1; D could derive from TRBD1 or TRBD2 (5 bases each). Germline values: CDR1 DFQATT, CDR2 SNEGSKA (reference sequence). The CDR3 has 11 residues. DNA of the CDR3: TGCTCCGGTCGGGGCGGAGAGACCCAGTACTTC. Protein product: CSGRGGETQYF.

About this clonotype: One end of the junction does not line up with germline, which may come from a read error. The V gene is TRBV6-5, the J gene TRBJ2-1; possible D gene TRBD2, 6 bases. Germline V lookup: CDR1 MNHEY, CDR2 SVGAGI. This CDR3 is 13 amino acids long. CDR3 nucleotides: TGTGCCAGCAGCCGGGACTCCGACAATGAGCAGTTCTTC. Its protein is CASSRDSDNEQFF.

The chain recombines TRBV12-3 or TRBV12-4 with TRBJ2-5; D unclear. CDR3 length: 13 residues. Deletions cut 5 bases from V and 2 bases from J, with 9 bases between. The CDR3 loop reads CASSAALQETQYF. In nucleotides, the CDR3 is TGTGCCAGCAGTGCAGCCTTGCAAGAGACCCAGTACTTC.

This clonotype occurred a few times. J is TRBJ2-7 and V is TRBV7-2; no reliable D call. The CDR3 has 11 residues. Looked up from germline, CDR1 is SGHTA and CDR2 is FQGNSA. V was cut by 2 bases and J by 7 bases, with 6 bases left in between. CDR3 bases: TGTGCCAGCAGCTTATATCGGGAGCAGTACTTC. The encoded protein is CASSLYREQYF.

This clonotype was counted once. The genes are TRBV5-1 and TRBJ2-4; the match to TRBD2 covers 9 bases. The end of the DNA fits TRBJ2-7 better, so the J call may be wrong. The CDR3 runs 15 residues. CDR1 is SGHRS, CDR2 YFSETQ, per germline. CDR3: CASSSSLAGTYEQYF. CDR3 in DNA: TGCGCCAGCAGCTCCAGCCTAGCGGGAACGTACGAGCAGTACTTC.

As concerns this clonotype: Given a much more abundant clone one base away, this may be a read error. The chain has TRBV5-1 and TRBJ2-5, with TRBD1 matching 8 bases. The last part of the DNA fits TRBJ2-7 better; the J call may be wrong. Germline lookup yields CDR1 SGHRS and CDR2 YFSETQ. This CDR3 comprises 13 residues. Here the CDR3 DNA reads TGCGCCGGCAGCTGGACAGGGATCAACGAGCAGTACTTC. Translated, it gives CAGSWTGINEQYF.

Only a few counts were recorded for this clonotype. The chain couples TRBV12-3 or TRBV12-4 to TRBJ1-5, with D unresolved. This CDR3 has 13 residues. V dropped 5 bases and J dropped 0 bases, with 5 bases sitting between them. The CDR3 bases are TGTGCCAGCAGTGCCTATAGCAATCAGCCCCAGCATTTT. It encodes CASSAYSNQPQHF.